A single sample gave rise to the 31 T cell receptor beta chains below, sequenced in a study of cytotoxic CD8 clonotypes in ibrutinib-treated CLL. Method: immunoSEQ multiplex PCR; TCRdb's copy keeps in-frame clones and lacks some. The table has roughly 250,000 clones, around 70% seen once; the top ten hold 15%. The source was PBMCs, collected after 24 months of ibrutinib treatment. The origin of the receptors is a human donor with chronic lymphocytic leukemia.

This rearrangement joins TRBV28 to TRBJ2-1, with 7 positions matching TRBD1. V dropped 8 bases and J dropped 3; count of bases not matched to a gene: 7. The germline CDR1 and CDR2 sequences are MDHEN and SYDVKM. The CDR3 consists of 14 residues. CDR3 in amino acids: CASALGTDYNEQFF. DNA of the CDR3: TGTGCCAGCGCCTTAGGGACAGACTACAATGAGCAGTTCTTC.

V usage is TRBV11-3 and J usage is TRBJ2-1; TRBD2 agrees at 13 bases. Germline CDR1 and CDR2: SGHNT and YENEEA. The CDR3 has 16 residues. V was pared by 5 bases and J by 7 bases, with 8 bases of the junction left unmatched. The CDR3 nucleotides are TGTGCCAGCAGCCCGGAACTAGCGGGAGGGGGGAATGAGCAGTTCTTC. Its translation is CASSPELAGGGNEQFF.

The rearrangement joins TRBV28 to TRBJ1-2; D is undetermined. The V and J ends lost 6 bases and 7 bases respectively, with 12 bases between them. The CDR3 is 12 amino acids. CDR1 and CDR2 (germline): MDHEN, SYDVKM. Here the CDR3 reads CASRGLKLGYTF. The CDR3, as DNA: TGTGCCAGCAGGGGCCTGAAACTTGGCTACACCTTC.

This clone was recorded only once. The chain has TRBV11-2 and TRBJ2-1; 8 bases match TRBD1. The V segment lost 3 bases and the J segment 4 bases; nucleotides outside the gene matches: 11. This CDR3 is built from 17 residues. CDR1 is SGHAT, CDR2 FQNNGV, per germline. In DNA, the CDR3 is TGTGCCAGCAGCTTCCCCAGGGGGCCAATGGGATACAATGAGCAGTTCTTC. Its protein is CASSFPRGPMGYNEQFF.

The chain recombines TRBV29-1 with TRBJ2-7; 12 bases agree with TRBD2. This CDR3 comprises 16 residues. J gave up 3 bases and V 1 base, and 7 bases lay outside the gene matches. CDR1 is SQVTM and CDR2 is ANQGSEA in the germline V gene. The CDR3 DNA sequence: TGCAGCGTTGAAGCGACTAGCGGGAGTCCCAACTACGAGCAGTACTTC. It translates to CSVEATSGSPNYEQYF.

J is TRBJ2-7 and V is TRBV11-3, with D unclear. V shed 2 bases and J shed 5 bases, with 7 bases lying between them. The CDR3 extends over 12 amino acids. Germline CDR1 SGHNT, CDR2 YENEEA. Here the CDR3 reads CASSLRTNEQYF. CDR3 sequence (DNA): TGTGCCAGCAGCTTAAGGACCAACGAGCAGTACTTC.

CDR3 in DNA: TGTGCCAGCAGCTTGAGCGGGACACAGCAAGAGACCCAGTACTTC. It specifies CASSLSGTQQETQYF. V usage is TRBV11-3 and J usage is TRBJ2-5, with D possibly being TRBD2 (7 bases). Trimming left V 3 bases short and J 2 bases short, with 13 bases between. The germline V gene has CDR1 SGHNT and CDR2 YENEEA. The CDR3 has 15 amino acids.

The CDR3 protein is CASSLGLAGVQQFF. CDR3 nucleotides: TGTGCCAGCAGCTTAGGGCTAGCGGGAGTTCAACAGTTCTTC. The chain has TRBV7-8 and TRBJ2-1; 10 nucleotides match TRBD2. The germline V gene encodes CDR1 SGHVS and CDR2 FQNEAQ. The CDR3 contains 14 residues. V shed 1 base and J 13 bases; nucleotides not matched to a gene: 7.

The V and J genes are TRBV29-1 and TRBJ2-3, with TRBD1 as a possible D gene (6 bases). Looked up from germline, CDR1 is SQVTM and CDR2 is ANQGSEA. This CDR3 is 15 amino acids long. V lost 1 base to trimming and J lost 0 bases, with 11 bases between them. CDR3 sequence reads: CSVEARDTSTDTQYF. In DNA form, the CDR3 reads TGCAGCGTTGAAGCTCGGGACACTAGCACAGATACGCAGTATTTT.

This clone occurred once. The genes are TRBV12-5 and TRBJ2-1, with 8 bases fitting TRBD2. Germline CDR1 is LGHNT and CDR2 is FRNRAP. The CDR3 has 18 amino acids. The V segment lost 0 bases and the J segment 2 bases; nucleotides outside the gene matches: 9. The CDR3 DNA reads TGTGCTAGTGGTTTGGTAGGTAGCGGGACGTCCCCCTACAATGAGCAGTTCTTC. Translation gives CASGLVGSGTSPYNEQFF.

This clone turned up a few times. V usage is TRBV10-3 and J usage is TRBJ2-7, with 8 bases aligning to TRBD1. This CDR3 is 15 amino acids long. V was clipped by 2 bases and J by 1 base; unmatched bases: 4. CDR1 and CDR2 (germline): ENHRY, SYGVKD. The CDR3 DNA reads TGTGCCATCAGTGAGGACAGGGGTAGTTCCTACGAGCAGTACTTC. It translates to CAISEDRGSSYEQYF.

This clone was recorded only once. The chain couples TRBV2 to TRBJ2-7; 9 nucleotides line up with TRBD1. CDR1 and CDR2 from the germline V gene are SNHLY and FYNNEI. The V gene end was trimmed by 0 bases and the J gene end by 3 bases; junction bases not matched to a gene: 12. This CDR3 is 18 amino acids long. The CDR3 sequence: CASSEALRGTGISYEQYF. In DNA, the CDR3 is TGTGCCAGCAGTGAAGCGCTTCGTGGGACAGGGATTAGCTACGAGCAGTACTTC.

This clone was detected only a few times. The chain employs TRBV11-3 and TRBJ2-3; D might be TRBD1 (6 bases). This CDR3 contains 17 residues. V was cut by 1 base and J by 1 base, with 15 bases left in between. Germline assignment: CDR1 SGHNT and CDR2 YENEEA. CDR3 sequence: CASSLAAGPGGTDTQYF. In DNA, the CDR3 is TGTGCCAGCAGCTTAGCCGCAGGGCCAGGGGGCACAGATACGCAGTATTTT. The full variable domain, with the rest looked up from reference TRBV11-3 and TRBJ2-3, is EAGVVQSPRYKIIEKKQPVAFWCNPISGHNTLYWYLQNLGQGPELLIRYENEEAVDDSQLPKDRFSAERLKGVDSTLKIQPAELGDSAVYLCASSLAAGPGGTDTQYFGPGTRLTVL.

J is TRBJ1-4 and V is TRBV29-1, with a tentative D call TRBD1 (6 bases). Germline V lookup: CDR1 SQVTM, CDR2 ANQGSEA. Trimming pared 5 bases from V and 8 bases from J, leaving 18 bases between. The CDR3 runs 14 residues. The CDR3 here is CSVIVSGEGEKLFF. In DNA, the CDR3 is TGCAGCGTTATTGTATCAGGGGAAGGAGAAAAACTGTTTTTT.

The rearrangement links TRBV5-5 to TRBJ2-4, with D possibly being TRBD1 (5 bases). The germline gives CDR1 SGHKS, CDR2 YYEKEE (reference sequence). This CDR3 region has 14 residues. Trimming removed 0 bases at V and 8 bases at J, with 12 bases between. In nucleotides, the CDR3 is TGTGCCAGCAGCTTGGAGCCAGGGAAGTACATTCAGTACTTC. Amino acids: CASSLEPGKYIQYF. Together with reference TRBV5-5 and TRBJ2-4, the CDR3 gives the full variable domain: DAGVTQSPTHLIKTRGQQVTLRCSPISGHKSVSWYQQVLGQGPQFIFQYYEKEERGRGNFPDRFSARQFPNYSSELNVNALLLGDSALYLCASSLEPGKYIQYFGAGTRLSVL.

This clone turned up a few times. This rearrangement joins TRBV14 to TRBJ1-5; TRBD1 agrees at 7 bases. Germline CDR1 is SGHDN and CDR2 is FVKESK. The CDR3 is 17 amino acids. The junction had 9 bases not matched to a gene; V was cut back by 4 bases and J by 0 bases. CDR3 sequence: CASSPRDSRYSNQPQHF. The CDR3 nucleotides read TGTGCCAGCAGCCCGCGGGACAGCCGATATAGCAATCAGCCCCAGCATTTT. Full variable domain (remainder filled in from reference TRBV14 and TRBJ1-5): EAGVTQFPSHSVIEKGQTVTLRCDPISGHDNLYWYRRVMGKEIKFLLHFVKESKQDESGMPNNRFLAERTGGTYSTLKVQPAELEDSGVYFCASSPRDSRYSNQPQHFGDGTRLSIL.

This clone turned up a few times. This sequence joins TRBV28 and TRBJ2-1; 8 bases match TRBD2. The junction had 12 bases not matched to a gene; V was cut back by 1 base and J by 7 bases. The CDR3 extends over 17 amino acids. Germline V gene lookup returns CDR1 MDHEN and CDR2 SYDVKM. CDR3: CASSLFPRSGGGNEQFF. The CDR3 region has the DNA TGTGCCAGCAGTTTATTCCCTCGGTCGGGAGGGGGGAATGAGCAGTTCTTC.

The chain joins TRBV27 to TRBJ1-2; TRBD1 matches 8 bases. With V trimmed by 3 bases and J by 6 bases, 3 bases remained unmatched. Looked up from germline, CDR1 is MNHEY and CDR2 is SMNVEV (reference sequence). CDR3 length: 13 residues. The CDR3 is CASSFRTGNGYTF. As DNA, the CDR3 is TGTGCCAGCAGTTTCCGGACAGGGAATGGCTACACCTTC.

For this clone: The same CDR3 also results from other DNA sequences found in this sample. The rearrangement joins TRBV9 to TRBJ2-1, with D uncertain. The CDR3 spans 12 residues. CDR1 SGDLS and CDR2 YYNGEE come from the germline V gene. Trimming removed 0 bases from V and 6 bases from J, with 4 bases in between. The DNA for the CDR3 is TGTGCCAGCAGCGTAGGATTCAATGAGCAGTTCTTC. This encodes CASSVGFNEQFF.

The rearrangement joins TRBV18 to TRBJ1-1, with D tentatively TRBD1 (6 bases). CDR3 size: 13 residues. V was cut by 2 bases and J by 11 bases, with 15 bases left in between. Germline CDR1 KGHSH, CDR2 LQKENI. CDR3 sequence reads: CASSPEGTGRAFF. The CDR3 bases are TGTGCCAGCTCACCAGAAGGTACAGGGAGGGCTTTCTTT.

This rearrangement joins TRBV6-6 to TRBJ2-1; 7 positions agree with TRBD2. This CDR3 is 13 amino acids long. Germline V lookup: CDR1 MNHNY, CDR2 SVGAGI (reference sequence). V shed 2 bases and J 8 bases; nucleotides not matched to a gene: 3. CDR3 amino acids: CASSYVGGDEQFF. Written as DNA, the CDR3 is TGTGCCAGCAGTTACGTGGGGGGGGATGAGCAGTTCTTC.

The rearrangement uses TRBV7-8 and TRBJ1-5; TRBD1 is a possible D gene (5 bases). V lost 5 bases to trimming and J lost 5 bases, with 13 bases between them. This CDR3 region has 14 residues. Germline CDR1 and CDR2: SGHVS and FQNEAQ. The CDR3 DNA is TGTGCCAGCAGCCCTCGAACAGGAGATCAGCCCCAGCATTTT. This encodes CASSPRTGDQPQHF.

In this sample, this clone turned up once. The chain is built from TRBV30 and TRBJ1-1; 7 bases map to TRBD1. Trimming at V came to 4 bases and at J to 6 bases, leaving 8 bases not matched to a gene. The CDR3 totals 13 residues. Germline V lookup: CDR1 GTSNPN, CDR2 SVGIG (reference sequence). CDR3 region: CAWTGGQGAEAFF. The DNA of the CDR3 is TGTGCCTGGACAGGGGGTCAGGGGGCTGAAGCTTTCTTT.

This chain connects TRBV27 to TRBJ2-3; TRBD2 agrees at 9 bases. V gave up 0 bases and J gave up 1 base; unmatched junction bases: 11. Looked up from germline, CDR1 is MNHEY and CDR2 is SMNVEV (reference sequence). The CDR3 sequence is 19 residues long. CDR3: CASSLSFSGSRIGTDTQYF. For the CDR3, the DNA is TGTGCCAGCAGTTTATCGTTTAGCGGGAGCCGAATTGGCACAGATACGCAGTATTTT.

This clone occurred a few times. The CDR3 here is CASSLAQREFLYF. DNA for the CDR3: TGTGCCAGCAGCTTAGCCCAGCGGGAGTTTCTGTACTTC. The genes are TRBV11-1 and TRBJ2-7; 8 bases map to TRBD2. CDR3 size: 13 residues. Germline CDR1 reads SGHAT; CDR2 reads FQDESV (reference sequence). The ends lost 0 bases at V and 12 bases at J; junction bases unmatched: 7. Together with reference TRBV11-1 and TRBJ2-7, the CDR3 gives the full variable domain: EAEVAQSPRYKITEKSQAVAFWCDPISGHATLYWYRQILGQGPELLVQFQDESVVDDSQLPKDRFSAERLKGVDSTLKIQPAELGDSAMYLCASSLAQREFLYFGPGTRLTVT.

The chain joins TRBV7-3 to TRBJ2-4; D assignment may be TRBD1 or TRBD2 (6 bases each). Germline V lookup: CDR1 SGHTA, CDR2 FQGTGA. Trimming cost V 5 bases and J 1 base, with 12 bases left between them. The CDR3 is made up of 15 amino acids. The CDR3 region is CASSRRGGAKNIQYF. As DNA, the CDR3 is TGTGCCAGCAGCCGCCGAGGGGGGGCCAAAAACATTCAGTACTTC.

V usage is TRBV7-9 and J usage is TRBJ1-5; possible D gene TRBD1, 6 bases. Trimming cost V 5 bases and J 0 bases, with 8 bases left between them. Looked up from germline, CDR1 is SEHNR and CDR2 is FQNEAQ (reference sequence). CDR3 size: 14 residues. DNA of the CDR3: TGTGCCAGCAGCACGGACAGTAGCAATCAGCCCCAGCATTTT. Its translation: CASSTDSSNQPQHF.

The chain has TRBV7-9 and TRBJ2-7; TRBD1 matches at 9 bases. The CDR3 has 17 amino acids. Germline V gives CDR1 SEHNR, CDR2 FQNEAQ (reference sequence). The J segment lost 3 bases and the V segment lost 3 bases, leaving 12 bases of the junction unmatched. For the CDR3, the DNA is TGTGCCAGCAGCTTTATCCCGAGGGACAGGGAAGGCTACGAGCAGTACTTC. Translation: CASSFIPRDREGYEQYF.

The genes are TRBV2 and TRBJ1-5, with D possibly being TRBD1 (6 bases). The CDR3 is 16 amino acids. The germline V gene has CDR1 SNHLY and CDR2 FYNNEI. With 4 bases removed from V and 4 bases from J, the gap between germline ends came to 17 bases. The DNA for the CDR3 is TGTGCCAGCAGTGTTTCTCGGGGGCTTGGGAATCAGCCCCAGCATTTT. It encodes CASSVSRGLGNQPQHF.

The V call is TRBV4-3, the J call TRBJ2-5; no reliable D call. CDR1 and CDR2 (germline): LGHNA, YSLEER. The CDR3 sequence is 14 residues long. Trimming stripped 1 base from V and 5 bases from J, with 11 bases between. The CDR3 coding sequence is TGCGCCAGCAGCCAAGGGGTGTCCGGGGAGACCCAGTACTTC. Protein: CASSQGVSGETQYF.

J is TRBJ2-3 and V is TRBV18, with 7 bases that match TRBD1. J lost 2 bases, V lost 5 bases, and 1 base had no gene match. The CDR3 is 13 amino acids. In germline, CDR1 is KGHSH, CDR2 LQKENI. The CDR3 loop reads CASSTGVTDTQYF. DNA for the CDR3: TGTGCCAGCTCAACAGGGGTCACAGATACGCAGTATTTT. Variable domain in full (rest from reference TRBV18 and TRBJ2-3): NAGVMQNPRHLVRRRGQEARLRCSPMKGHSHVYWYRQLPEEGLKFMVYLQKENIIDESGMPKERFSAEFPKEGPSILRIQQVVRGDSAAYFCASSTGVTDTQYFGPGTRLTVL.